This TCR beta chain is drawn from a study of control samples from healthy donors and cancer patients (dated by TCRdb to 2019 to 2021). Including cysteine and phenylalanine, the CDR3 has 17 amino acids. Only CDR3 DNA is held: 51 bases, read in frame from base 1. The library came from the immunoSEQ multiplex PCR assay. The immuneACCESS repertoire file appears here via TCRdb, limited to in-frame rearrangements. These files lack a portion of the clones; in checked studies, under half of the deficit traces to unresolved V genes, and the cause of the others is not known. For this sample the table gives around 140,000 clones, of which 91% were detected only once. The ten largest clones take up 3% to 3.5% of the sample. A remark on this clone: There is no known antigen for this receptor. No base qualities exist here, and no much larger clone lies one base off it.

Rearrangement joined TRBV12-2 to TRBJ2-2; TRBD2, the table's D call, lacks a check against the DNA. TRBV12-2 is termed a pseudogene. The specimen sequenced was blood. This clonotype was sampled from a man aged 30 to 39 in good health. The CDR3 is CASRSSSGQENTGELFF. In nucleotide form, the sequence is TGTGCAAGTCGCTCCTCTAGCGGCCAGGAGAACACCGGGGAGCTGTTTTTT.